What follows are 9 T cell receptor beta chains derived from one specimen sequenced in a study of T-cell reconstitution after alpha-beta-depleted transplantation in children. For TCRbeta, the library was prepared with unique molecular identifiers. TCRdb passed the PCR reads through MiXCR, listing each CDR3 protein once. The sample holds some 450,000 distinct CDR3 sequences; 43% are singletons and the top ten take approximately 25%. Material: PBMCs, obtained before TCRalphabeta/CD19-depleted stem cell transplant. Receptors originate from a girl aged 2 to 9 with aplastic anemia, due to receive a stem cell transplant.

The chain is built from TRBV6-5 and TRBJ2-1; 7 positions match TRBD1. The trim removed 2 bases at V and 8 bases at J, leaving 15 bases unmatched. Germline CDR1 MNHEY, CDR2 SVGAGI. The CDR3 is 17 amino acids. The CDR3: CASSYPRQGRDIYEQFF. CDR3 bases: TGTGCCAGCAGTTACCCAAGACAGGGTCGAGATATCTATGAGCAGTTCTTC.

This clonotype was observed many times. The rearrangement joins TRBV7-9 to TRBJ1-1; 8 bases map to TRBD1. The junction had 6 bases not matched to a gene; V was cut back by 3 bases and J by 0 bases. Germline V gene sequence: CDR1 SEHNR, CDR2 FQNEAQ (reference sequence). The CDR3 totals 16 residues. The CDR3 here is CASSFVDRDVNTEAFF. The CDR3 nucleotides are TGTGCCAGCAGCTTTGTGGACAGGGACGTGAACACTGAAGCTTTCTTT.

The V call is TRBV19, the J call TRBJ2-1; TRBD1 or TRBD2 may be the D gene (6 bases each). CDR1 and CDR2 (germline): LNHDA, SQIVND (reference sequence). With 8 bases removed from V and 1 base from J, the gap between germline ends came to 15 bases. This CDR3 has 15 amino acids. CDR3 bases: TGTGCCAGTCGAGGGGGGATTAATTCCTACAATGAGCAGTTCTTC. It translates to CASRGGINSYNEQFF.

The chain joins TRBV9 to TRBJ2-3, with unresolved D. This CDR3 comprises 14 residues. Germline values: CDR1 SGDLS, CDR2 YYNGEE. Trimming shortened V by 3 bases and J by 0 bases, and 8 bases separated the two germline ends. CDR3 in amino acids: CASSDPPSTDTQYF. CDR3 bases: TGTGCCAGCAGCGACCCCCCTAGCACAGATACGCAGTATTTT.

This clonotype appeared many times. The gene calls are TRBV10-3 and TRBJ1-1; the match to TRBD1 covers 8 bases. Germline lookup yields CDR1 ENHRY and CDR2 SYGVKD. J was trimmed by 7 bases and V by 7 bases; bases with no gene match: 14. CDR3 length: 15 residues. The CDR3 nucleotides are TGTGCCATCATCGACTCGGACAGGGTGAATGGTGAAGCTTTCTTT. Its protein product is CAIIDSDRVNGEAFF.

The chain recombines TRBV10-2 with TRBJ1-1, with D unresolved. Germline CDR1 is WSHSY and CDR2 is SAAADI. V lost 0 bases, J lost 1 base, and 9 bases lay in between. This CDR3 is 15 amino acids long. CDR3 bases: TGCGCCAGCAGTGAGTCGACCAGTACGAACACTGAAGCTTTCTTT. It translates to CASSESTSTNTEAFF.

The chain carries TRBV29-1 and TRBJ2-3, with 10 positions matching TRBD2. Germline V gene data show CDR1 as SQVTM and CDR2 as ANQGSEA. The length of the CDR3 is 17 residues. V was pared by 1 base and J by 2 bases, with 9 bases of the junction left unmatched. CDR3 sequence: CSVEGTSGFPPTDTQYF. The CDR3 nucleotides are TGCAGCGTTGAAGGGACTAGCGGATTCCCCCCCACAGATACGCAGTATTTT.

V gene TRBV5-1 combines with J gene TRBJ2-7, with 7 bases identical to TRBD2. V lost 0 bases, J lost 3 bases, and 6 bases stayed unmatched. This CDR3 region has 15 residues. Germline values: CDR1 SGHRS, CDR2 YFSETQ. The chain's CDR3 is CASSLVAGRYYEQYF. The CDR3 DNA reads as TGCGCCAGCAGCTTGGTTGCCGGGAGGTACTACGAGCAGTACTTC.

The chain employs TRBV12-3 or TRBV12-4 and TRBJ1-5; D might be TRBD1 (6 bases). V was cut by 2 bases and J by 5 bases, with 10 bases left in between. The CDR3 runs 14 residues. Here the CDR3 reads CASSLRGNDQPQHF. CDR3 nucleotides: TGTGCCAGCAGTTTAAGGGGGAACGATCAGCCCCAGCATTTT.